This TCR beta chain was profiled in a study of shared clonotypes between healthy human individuals. The CDR3 is 13 amino acids. V lost 3 bases to trimming and J lost 10 bases; unmatched junction nucleotides: 6. Germline-derived CDR1 and CDR2 are MNHEY and SMNVEV (reference sequence). CD8 cells classed as naive were CD45RO-negative and positively selected for CCR7, excluding terminally differentiated effector memory CD45RA+ cells. TCRdb's copy holds only in-frame clones and misses some; the assay was immunoSEQ multiplex PCR. The sample lists around 2.1 million clones; under 95% were seen once. This clonotype was obtained from a man aged 18 to 29 in good health. Some clones in this sample may be carry-over from other donors' samples. The rearrangement uses TRBV27 and TRBJ1-1, with TRBD1 matching over 9 bases. Sequenced material: naive CD8+ T cells from PBMCs. The CDR3 region is CASSFLRTGVAFF. The DNA of the CDR3 is TGTGCCAGCAGTTTCCTACGGACAGGGGTAGCTTTCTTT.